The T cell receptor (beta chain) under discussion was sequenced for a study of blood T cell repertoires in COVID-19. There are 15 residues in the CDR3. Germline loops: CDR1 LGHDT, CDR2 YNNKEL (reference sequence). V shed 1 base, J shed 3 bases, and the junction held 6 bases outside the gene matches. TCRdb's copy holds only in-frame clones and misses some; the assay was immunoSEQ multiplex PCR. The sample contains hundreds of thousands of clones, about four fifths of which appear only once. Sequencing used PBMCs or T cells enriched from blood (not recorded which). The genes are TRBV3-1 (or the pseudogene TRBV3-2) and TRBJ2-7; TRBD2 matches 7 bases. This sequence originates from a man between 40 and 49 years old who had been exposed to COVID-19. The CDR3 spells CASSQAWGDYYEQYF. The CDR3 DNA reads TGTGCCAGCAGCCAAGCGTGGGGGGACTACTACGAGCAGTACTTC.